This TCR beta chain emerged from a study of OX40 agonist ivuxolimab in advanced cancers. General observations from the study: Dosing at 0.1 to 3.0 mg/kg was accompanied by clonal expansion of CD4+ and CD8+ blood T cells by week 6.

In the case of this clone: The antigen is not known.

Libraries were prepared by immunoSEQ multiplex PCR; TCRdb keeps only in-frame clonotypes and omits some of them. The profile covers roughly 92,000 clones, with roughly 90% appearing a single time and around 3.3% taken by the ten largest. CDR3 size: 16 residues. V shed 5 bases, J shed 4 bases, and the junction held 9 bases outside the gene matches. Germline V lookup: CDR1 MDHEN, CDR2 SYDVKM. The TCR sequence derives from an adult with an advanced solid tumor such as melanoma, head and neck, liver or kidney cancer. The specimen was CD4+ or CD8+ T cells sorted from blood, collected in a trial of the OX40 agonist ivuxolimab. The J gene is TRBJ2-1, the V gene TRBV28, with 9 bases fitting TRBD1. The CDR3 is CASSPWTGDVYNEQFF. For the CDR3, the DNA is TGTGCCAGCAGTCCATGGACAGGGGATGTGTACAATGAGCAGTTCTTC.